Listed below are T cell receptor beta chains from one sample, sequenced in a study of CD8 T cells in Susac syndrome. TCRdb redid the calling of the immunoSEQ multiplex PCR reads with MiXCR, one entry per CDR3 protein. Among about 300,000 distinct CDR3 sequences, 70% to 90% were seen once, and the ten largest hold approximately 0.18%. The specimen sequenced was CD8+ T cells from PBMCs. These receptors were collected from a human donor with multiple sclerosis. Each CDR3 is given with its conserved first and last residue. The D gene is left open where the match is weak. Size is stated for part of the rows, as once, few or many counts, or as a class when the clone is expanded.

d_call clone_size j_call v_call cdr3_aa cdr3_nt
- - TRBJ2-7 TRBV20-1 CSARGGSHNEQYF TGCAGTGCTAGGGGTGGGAGTCATAACGAGCAGTACTTC
TRBD2 - TRBJ2-3 TRBV27 CASSSGLASTDTQYF TGTGCCAGCAGTTCGGGACTAGCGTCGACCGATACGCAGTATTTT
- - TRBJ1-2 TRBV20-1 CSASQGSNYGYTF TGCAGTGCCTCGCAGGGCTCAAACTATGGCTACACCTTC
TRBD1 - TRBJ2-1 TRBV29-1 CSPGQGPEQFF TGCAGCCCGGGACAGGGCCCTGAGCAGTTCTTC
- - TRBJ2-1 TRBV6-5 CASRGQSGYNEQFF TGTGCCAGCAGGGGACAATCGGGTTACAATGAGCAGTTCTTC
- once TRBJ2-1 TRBV10-3 CAISESRQGGNEQFF TGTGCCATCAGTGAGTCGCGGCAGGGCGGCAATGAGCAGTTCTTC
- - TRBJ1-2 TRBV30 CAWSPLGLGGYTF TGTGCCTGGAGTCCTCTCGGGTTGGGCGGCTACACCTTC
- - TRBJ2-7 TRBV5-1 CASSLIQGTDEQYF TGCGCCAGCAGCTTGATCCAGGGAACAGACGAGCAGTACTTC
- - TRBJ1-3 TRBV28 CASSFPQGTASGNTIYF TGTGCCAGCAGTTTCCCCCAGGGAACGGCCTCTGGAAACACCATATATTTT
- - TRBJ1-2 TRBV19 CASSLTGNGYTF TGTGCCAGTAGTCTTACAGGCAATGGCTACACCTTC
TRBD2 - TRBJ2-7 TRBV4-3 CASSQDWSSGGYEQYF TGCGCCAGCAGCCAAGATTGGTCTAGCGGAGGTTACGAGCAGTACTTC
- once TRBJ2-3 TRBV28 CASTPGVAITDTQYF TGTGCCAGCACCCCAGGGGTAGCGATCACAGATACGCAGTATTTT
- - TRBJ2-3 TRBV30 CAWSGGPTDTQYF TGTGCCTGGAGTGGGGGCCCTACAGATACGCAGTATTTT
- - TRBJ2-7 TRBV13 CASSPPRLGSSYEQYF TGTGCCAGCAGCCCCCCCAGGTTAGGGAGCTCCTACGAGCAGTACTTC
- - TRBJ1-2 TRBV30 CAWSGLAEAGYTF TGTGCCTGGAGTGGTCTGGCGGAGGCTGGCTACACCTTC